This T cell receptor beta chain was recorded in a study of shared T cell receptors in the human thymus. Clones were sequenced by immunoSEQ multiplex PCR, and TCRdb holds only the in-frame ones, with some missing. The sample lists about 540,000 clones; approximately 80% were seen once. CDR3 length: 15 residues. CDR1 and CDR2 from the germline V gene are MNHEY and SMNVEV (reference sequence). Trimming cost V 2 bases and J 7 bases, with 14 bases left between them. This sample also belongs to another study, concerning human thymus T cells. As reported in that work: Thymic samples were excised during corrective heart operations.

V usage is TRBV27 and J usage is TRBJ2-2, with D maybe TRBD2 (6 bases). The sample taken for sequencing was thymocytes. This TCR was sampled from a boy less than two years old with a congenital heart defect. CDR3 loop: CASSLIRERDGELFF. For the CDR3, the DNA is TGTGCCAGCAGTTTAATCCGGGAGAGAGACGGGGAGCTGTTTTTT.